The T cell receptor beta chain under discussion was sequenced for a study of siplizumab effects on memory and regulatory T cells. With respect to this clone: The antigen is not known.

Study findings and constraints: Most proliferating CD4+ or CD8+ clones, roughly 75-95%, had no naive or memory assignment. The alloresponse seemed to draw substantially on naive T cells, which appeared more diverse than memory cells. The drug siplizumab significantly decreased the alloreactive sequences that could be traced to unstimulated CD4+ memory cells.

Sequencing of each sample assayed some 9.2 x 10^4 TCR templates. Generated by immunoSEQ multiplex PCR, the TCRdb table keeps only in-frame clones and is missing some. The table shows some 110,000 clones, with roughly 94% occurring only once. V trimming: 4 bases; J trimming: 6 bases; junction bases outside the gene matches: 6. Germline V gene sequence: CDR1 SGDLS, CDR2 YYNGEE. CDR3 size: 15 residues. Sequences were obtained from non-Treg CD4+ T cells sorted from blood. The TCR comes from a human donor in good health. The J gene is TRBJ2-2, the V gene TRBV9; 10 bases are shared with TRBD1. CDR3 nucleotide sequence: TGTGCCAGCAGCCCCAAGACAGGGGGCCCCGGGGAGCTGTTTTTT. Translating it yields CASSPKTGGPGELFF.